The source of this T cell receptor (beta chain) is a study of blood T cells in healthy people across ages. Regarding the study as a whole: Because donor CMV status was unknown, expanded clonotype changes were possibly confounded. Observed TCR beta diversity per million T cells went down as age went up. This fall followed a roughly linear course with age.

V was pared by 5 bases and J by 4 bases, with 14 bases between. The CDR3 runs 14 residues. Germline CDR1 and CDR2: SGHTA and FQGNSA. For the second PCR, which ran for roughly 6 to 12 cycles, a sample-barcoded 5' primer and a J-beta primer mix were used. MiXCR, applied by TCRdb to the 5' RACE reads, yields one record per CDR3 protein. Altogether 550,000 to 650,000 distinct CDR3 sequences are present, 27% being singletons, with the ten largest covering 3.6%. As for this clonotype: Its antigen is still unknown.

The same specimen was also included in a second study, on T cells of mothers and their children.

V and J are TRBV7-2 and TRBJ1-2; maybe TRBD1 (5 bases). The receptor comes from a boy between 2 and 10 years old in good health. The sequencing input was blood. This CDR3 reads CASSVDSLGYGYTF. In DNA, the CDR3 is TGTGCCAGCAGCGTCGACAGTCTTGGCTATGGCTACACCTTC.